The 22 T cell receptor beta chains below come from one sample, sequenced in a study of blood T cell repertoires in COVID-19 (dated by TCRdb to between 2020 and 2021). The library was produced with the immunoSEQ multiplex PCR assay. Not all clones reach the TCRdb copy of this immuneACCESS table, which keeps in-frame sequences only. Checked studies attribute under half of the gap to unresolved V genes and leave the rest unexplained. The sample records roughly 120,000 clones, roughly 90% of which are singletons. The top ten constitute about 1.9% of the sample. Sequencing was done on a sample of peripheral blood. The receptors come from a man aged 45-65 years with COVID-19, enrolled during active disease.

The J gene is TRBJ2-3, the V gene TRBV19; TRBD1 is a possible D gene (5 bases). The CDR3 extends over 15 amino acids. Per germline, CDR1 LNHDA and CDR2 SQIVND (reference sequence). V was trimmed by 7 bases and J by 1 base, leaving 15 bases between them. CDR3 sequence (DNA): TGTGCCAGTACATCCACAGGAAGTCGCACAGATACGCAGTATTTT. Encoded protein: CASTSTGSRTDTQYF.

V and J are TRBV5-1 and TRBJ1-1; D is uncertain. The CDR3 length is 11 residues. The V end was cut by 2 bases, the J end by 8 bases, with 7 bases between. Germline loops: CDR1 SGHRS, CDR2 YFSETQ. Here the CDR3 reads CASSFGAEAFF. CDR3 nucleotides: TGCGCCAGCAGCTTTGGAGCAGAAGCTTTCTTT.

V and J are TRBV15 and TRBJ2-2, with D possibly being TRBD2 (6 bases). The ends were cut back, 5 bases at V and 0 bases at J, with 13 bases in the middle. Germline-derived CDR1 and CDR2 are LNHNV and YYDKDF (reference sequence). This CDR3 has 16 residues. The CDR3 loop reads CATSESRETNTGELFF. DNA for the CDR3: TGTGCCACCAGCGAGAGCCGGGAGACGAACACCGGGGAGCTGTTTTTT.

The genes are TRBV24-1 and TRBJ2-3; D is unclear. The CDR3 is 14 residues long. The V gene's germline CDR1 is KGHDR and CDR2 SFDVKD. V shed 3 bases and J shed 3 bases, with 9 bases lying between them. The CDR3 sequence: CATSDPGRTDTQYF. The CDR3 DNA follows: TGTGCCACCAGTGATCCAGGTAGAACAGATACGCAGTATTTT.

This rearrangement joins TRBV19 to TRBJ2-5; D is uncertain. With 2 bases removed from V and 1 base from J, the gap between germline ends came to 11 bases. This CDR3 comprises 15 residues. Per germline, CDR1 LNHDA and CDR2 SQIVND (reference sequence). This chain's CDR3 is CASSISYRPQETQYF. CDR3 in DNA: TGTGCCAGTAGTATAAGCTACAGACCCCAAGAGACCCAGTACTTC.

The rearrangement uses TRBV7-9 and TRBJ2-1; the D gene is possibly TRBD2 (6 bases). The germline V gene encodes CDR1 SEHNR and CDR2 FQNEAQ (reference sequence). The CDR3 loop spans 18 amino acids. V was pared by 5 bases and J by 1 base, with 21 bases between. The DNA of the CDR3 is TGTGCCAGCAGCACCCCCGGGCCGGCGGGACCTTCCTACAATGAGCAGTTCTTC. It specifies CASSTPGPAGPSYNEQFF.

This clone was seen just once. The chain has TRBV7-2 and TRBJ1-2; TRBD1 matches at 10 bases. The CDR3 consists of 15 residues. After removal of 4 bases from V and 2 bases from J, the junction contained 4 bases not matched to a gene. Per germline, CDR1 SGHTA and CDR2 FQGNSA. CDR3 in amino acids: CASSYSTGGNYGYTF. CDR3 coding DNA: TGTGCCAGCAGCTACTCGACAGGGGGCAACTATGGCTACACCTTC.

The chain carries TRBV27 and TRBJ2-7, with D possibly TRBD1 on 6 matching bases. The CDR3 length is 13 residues. Germline V gene sequence: CDR1 MNHEY, CDR2 SMNVEV (reference sequence). V was shortened by 0 bases and J by 13 bases, with 16 bases between the two germline ends. CDR3 region: CASSLSGAGVPYF. Written as DNA, the CDR3 is TGTGCCAGCAGTTTATCCGGGGCAGGGGTTCCTTACTTC.

This chain joins TRBV27 and TRBJ2-7; perhaps TRBD1 as D (6 bases). The V end was cut by 3 bases, the J end by 1 base, with 10 bases between. There are 14 residues in the CDR3. Per germline, CDR1 MNHEY and CDR2 SMNVEV (reference sequence). CDR3 protein: CASSFSRGSYEQYF. DNA of the CDR3: TGTGCCAGCAGTTTCTCGAGGGGGTCCTACGAGCAGTACTTC.

This clone was seen a single time. The CDR3 spells CATSDSWTGRAGELFF. The CDR3 DNA sequence: TGTGCCACCAGTGATAGTTGGACAGGGAGGGCCGGGGAGCTGTTTTTT. This chain uses TRBV24-1 with TRBJ2-2; a weak D match, TRBD1 (8 bases). V was cut by 3 bases and J by 6 bases, with 16 bases left in between. Germline V gives CDR1 KGHDR, CDR2 SFDVKD. The CDR3 length is 16 residues.

This clone was observed once. This chain links TRBV9 with TRBJ2-1, with 8 bases lining up with TRBD2. Germline-derived CDR1 and CDR2 are SGDLS and YYNGEE. Trimming removed 3 bases from V and 8 bases from J; junction bases left unmatched: 16. The CDR3 contains 17 residues. CDR3 coding DNA: TGTGCCAGCAGCGCCCACTATAGCGGGAACGATATATATGAGCAGTTCTTC. Residues: CASSAHYSGNDIYEQFF.

This rearrangement joins TRBV7-3 to TRBJ2-1, with 10 positions matching TRBD2. The ends lost 6 bases at V and 0 bases at J; junction bases unmatched: 2. This CDR3 has 15 residues. Per germline, CDR1 SGHTA and CDR2 FQGTGA. CDR3 coding DNA: TGTGCCAGCAGTCCTAGCGGGAGCTCCTACAATGAGCAGTTCTTC. Translated: CASSPSGSSYNEQFF.

V and J are TRBV28 and TRBJ2-3; TRBD1 aligns across 9 bases. V lost 7 bases to trimming and J lost 1 base; unmatched junction nucleotides: 3. This CDR3 is 14 amino acids long. In germline, CDR1 is MDHEN, CDR2 SYDVKM. The CDR3 loop reads CASIRQGGTDTQYF. CDR3 nucleotides: TGTGCCAGCATTAGACAGGGGGGCACAGATACGCAGTATTTT.

The CDR3 coding sequence is TGTGCCAGCAGTGGGGAGAAGGCGGCAGCCTACAATGAGCAGTTCTTC. This sequence encodes CASSGEKAAAYNEQFF. The V call is TRBV6-1, the J call TRBJ2-1; tentatively, D is TRBD2 (5 bases). In germline, CDR1 is MNHNS, CDR2 SASEGT. Trimming removed 4 bases at V and 2 bases at J, with 15 bases between. CDR3 length: 16 amino acids.

The V call is TRBV4-2, the J call TRBJ2-2, with D possibly being TRBD1 (6 bases). V lost 3 bases to trimming and J lost 8 bases, with 16 bases between them. Germline assignment: CDR1 LGHNA and CDR2 YNFKEQ. The CDR3 has 15 amino acids. CDR3 amino acids: CASSQKIRGWGELFF. The CDR3 region has the DNA TGTGCCAGCAGCCAGAAGATCAGGGGTTGGGGGGAGCTGTTTTTT.

The chain combines TRBV4-3 with TRBJ2-3; 10 nucleotides align to TRBD2. Per germline, CDR1 LGHNA and CDR2 YSLEER. Trimming cost V 5 bases and J 0 bases; bases outside gene matches: 5. This CDR3 contains 16 residues. CDR3 sequence (DNA): TGCGCCAGCAGCTCGATGACTAGCGGGAGCACAGATACGCAGTATTTT. It encodes CASSSMTSGSTDTQYF.

The count of this clone is one. V usage is TRBV7-2 and J usage is TRBJ2-3; 7 bases map to TRBD1. The junction had 5 bases not matched to a gene; V was cut back by 1 base and J by 1 base. Germline V lookup: CDR1 SGHTA, CDR2 FQGNSA. This CDR3 contains 16 residues. This CDR3 reads CASSLGTGYGTDTQYF. CDR3 bases: TGTGCCAGCAGCTTAGGGACAGGATACGGCACAGATACGCAGTATTTT.

V and J are TRBV19 and TRBJ2-3; 11 bases agree with TRBD2. V lost 6 bases, J lost 2 bases, and 4 bases stayed unmatched. This CDR3 comprises 15 residues. The germline CDR1 and CDR2 sequences are LNHDA and SQIVND (reference sequence). The CDR3: CASRTTSGVTDTQYF. The CDR3 bases are TGTGCCAGTAGGACGACTAGCGGGGTCACAGATACGCAGTATTTT. Full variable domain (remainder filled in from reference TRBV19 and TRBJ2-3): DGGITQSPKYLFRKEGQNVTLSCEQNLNHDAMYWYRQDPGQGLRLIYYSQIVNDFQKGDIAEGYSVSREKKESFPLTVTSAQKNPTAFYLCASRTTSGVTDTQYFGPGTRLTVL.

The rearrangement uses TRBV6-5 and TRBJ2-1; 14 bases match TRBD2. The V gene end was trimmed by 7 bases and the J gene end by 8 bases; junction bases not matched to a gene: 7. CDR3 size: 15 residues. Germline V gene sequence: CDR1 MNHEY, CDR2 SVGAGI. CDR3 coding DNA: TGTGCCAGCAAAACGACTAGCGGGAGGGAAGATGAGCAGTTCTTC. Translation: CASKTTSGREDEQFF.

The chain carries TRBV14 and TRBJ1-3; 10 nucleotides agree with TRBD1. CDR1 and CDR2 (germline): SGHDN, FVKESK. The CDR3 has 17 residues. The ends lost 4 bases at V and 1 base at J; junction bases unmatched: 7. As DNA, the CDR3 is TGTGCCAGCAGCCGTTCGGACAGGGGGGGATCTGGAAACACCATATATTTT. This codes for CASSRSDRGGSGNTIYF.

The chain carries TRBV3-1 (or the pseudogene TRBV3-2) and TRBJ1-4; D call uncertain. Germline V CDR1 and CDR2: LGHDT, YNNKEL (reference sequence). The CDR3 covers 14 residues. V lost 4 bases to trimming and J lost 1 base, with 7 bases between them. The CDR3 is CASSPHGTNEKLFF. The CDR3, as DNA: TGTGCCAGCAGCCCCCACGGAACTAATGAAAAACTGTTTTTT.

The gene calls are TRBV2 and TRBJ2-7, with 10 bases matching TRBD1. The CDR3 is made up of 14 amino acids. From germline, CDR1 is SNHLY and CDR2 FYNNEI. Germline trimming cut 4 bases from V and 7 bases from J; bases unmatched to any gene: 7. CDR3 region: CASSGRDRGLEQYV. The CDR3 nucleotides are TGTGCCAGCAGTGGGCGAGACAGGGGGCTTGAGCAGTACGTC.